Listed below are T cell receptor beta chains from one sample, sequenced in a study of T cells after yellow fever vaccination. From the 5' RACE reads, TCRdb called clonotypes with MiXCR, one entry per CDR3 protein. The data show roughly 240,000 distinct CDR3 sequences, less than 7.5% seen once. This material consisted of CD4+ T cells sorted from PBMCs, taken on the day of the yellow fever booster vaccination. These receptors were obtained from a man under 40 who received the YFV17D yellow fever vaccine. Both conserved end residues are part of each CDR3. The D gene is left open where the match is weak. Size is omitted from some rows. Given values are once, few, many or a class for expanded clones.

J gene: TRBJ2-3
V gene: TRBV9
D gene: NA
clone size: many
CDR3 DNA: TGTGCCAGCAGCGTATTAAGCACAGATACGCAGTATTTT
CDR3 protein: CASSVLSTDTQYF

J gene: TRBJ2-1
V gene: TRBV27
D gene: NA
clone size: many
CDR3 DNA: TGTGCCAGCAGTCGATCAGGGGTGGAGCAGTTCTTC
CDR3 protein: CASSRSGVEQFF

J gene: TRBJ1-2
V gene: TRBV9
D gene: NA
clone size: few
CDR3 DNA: TGTGCCAGCAGCGTAGACGGGCAGAGCTATGGCTACACCTTC
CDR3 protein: CASSVDGQSYGYTF

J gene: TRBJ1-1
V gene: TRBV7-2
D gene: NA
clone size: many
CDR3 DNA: TGTGCCAGCAGTCGACAGCTGAACACTGAAGCTTTCTTT
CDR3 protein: CASSRQLNTEAFF

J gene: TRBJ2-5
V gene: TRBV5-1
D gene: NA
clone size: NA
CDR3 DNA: TGCGCCAGCAGCTACGGCAGATCACAAGAGACCCAGTACTTC
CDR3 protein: CASSYGRSQETQYF

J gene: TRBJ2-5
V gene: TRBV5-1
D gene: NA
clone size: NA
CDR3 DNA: TGCGCCAGCAGCCTGGACCCTAACCAAGAGACCCAGTACTTC
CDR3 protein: CASSLDPNQETQYF

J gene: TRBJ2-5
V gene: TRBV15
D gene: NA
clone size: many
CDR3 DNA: TGTGCCACCAGCTCCCAGGGGAACCAAGAGACCCAGTACTTC
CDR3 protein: CATSSQGNQETQYF

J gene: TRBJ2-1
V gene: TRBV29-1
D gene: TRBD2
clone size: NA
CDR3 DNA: TGCAGCGCCCTGGGGCTAGCGGGCAATGAGCAGTTCTTC
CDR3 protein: CSALGLAGNEQFF

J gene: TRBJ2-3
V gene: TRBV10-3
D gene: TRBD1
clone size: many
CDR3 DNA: TGTGCCATGGGACAGGGGGCAGATACGCAGTATTTT
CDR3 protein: CAMGQGADTQYF

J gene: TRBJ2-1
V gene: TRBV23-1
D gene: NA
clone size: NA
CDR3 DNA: TGCGCCAGCCCTTGTCCAGCGGTATCCTCCTACAATGAGCAGTTCTTC
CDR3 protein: CASPCPAVSSYNEQFF

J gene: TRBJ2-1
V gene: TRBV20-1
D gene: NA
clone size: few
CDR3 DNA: TGCAGTGCCCCCCGTCGGGGGAACCATTGGAATGAGCAGTTCTTC
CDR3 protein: CSAPRRGNHWNEQFF

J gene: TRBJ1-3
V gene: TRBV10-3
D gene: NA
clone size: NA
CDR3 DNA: TGTGCCATCAGTGAGCCGAGGTCCGCGAGAAACACCATATATTTT
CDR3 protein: CAISEPRSARNTIYF

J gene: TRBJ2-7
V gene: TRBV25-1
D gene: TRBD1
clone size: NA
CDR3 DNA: TGTGCCAGCAGTGGACTAGAGGGACAGGGGCAGTACTTC
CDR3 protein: CASSGLEGQGQYF

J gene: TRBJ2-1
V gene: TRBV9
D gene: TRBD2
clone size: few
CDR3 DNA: TGTGCCAGCAGCGGAAACCCGGGGGCTAGCGGGATACGGGAGCAGTTCTTC
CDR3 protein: CASSGNPGASGIREQFF

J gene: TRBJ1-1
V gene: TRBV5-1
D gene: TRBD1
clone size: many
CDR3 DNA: TGCGCCAGCAGCTTAAGGACAGGGGGGACTGAAGCTTTCTTT
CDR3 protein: CASSLRTGGTEAFF

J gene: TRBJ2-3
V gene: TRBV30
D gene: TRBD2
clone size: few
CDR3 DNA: TGTGCCTGGAGTGTTCTCCGTGGGGGGGGAGCGGCAGATACGCAGTATTTT
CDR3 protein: CAWSVLRGGGAADTQYF

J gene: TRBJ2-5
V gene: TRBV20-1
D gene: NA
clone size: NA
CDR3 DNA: TGCAGTGCGAGTCCAAAAGAGACCCAGTACTTC
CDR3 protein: CSASPKETQYF

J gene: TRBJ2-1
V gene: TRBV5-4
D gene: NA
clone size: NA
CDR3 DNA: TGTGCCAGCGTACGGGTGGACAAACCCAATGAGCAGTTCTTC
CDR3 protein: CASVRVDKPNEQFF

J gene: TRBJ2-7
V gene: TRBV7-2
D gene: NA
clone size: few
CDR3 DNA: TGTGCCAGCAGCTTGTCAAGAACCGGGACGCCGGCTCATGAGCAGTACTTC
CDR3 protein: CASSLSRTGTPAHEQYF

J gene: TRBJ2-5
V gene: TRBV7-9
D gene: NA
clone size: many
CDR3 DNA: TGTGCCAGCGGGAGGGAGACCCAGTACTTC
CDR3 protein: CASGRETQYF

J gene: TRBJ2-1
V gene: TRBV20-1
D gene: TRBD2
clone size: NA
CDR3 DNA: TGCAGTGCTCGTAGTCGGACTAGCGGGACCTCCTACAATGAGCAGTTCTTC
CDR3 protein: CSARSRTSGTSYNEQFF

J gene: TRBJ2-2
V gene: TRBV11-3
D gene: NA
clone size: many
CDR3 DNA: TGTGCCAGCAGCTTAGAAGCCGGCACCGGGGAGCTGTTTTTT
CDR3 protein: CASSLEAGTGELFF

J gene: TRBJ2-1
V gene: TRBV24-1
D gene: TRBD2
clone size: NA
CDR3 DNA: TGTGCCACCAGTGGGACTAGCGGGAGCGTGTCGAATGAGCAGTTCTTC
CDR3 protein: CATSGTSGSVSNEQFF

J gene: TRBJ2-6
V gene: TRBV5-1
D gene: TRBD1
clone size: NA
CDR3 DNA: TGCGCCAGCAGCGCTTACTTGGGACAGGCAAGCTCTGGGGCCAACGTCCTGACTTTC
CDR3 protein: CASSAYLGQASSGANVLTF

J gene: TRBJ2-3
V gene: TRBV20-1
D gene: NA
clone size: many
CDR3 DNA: TGCAGTGCCCTAGGGCCCAGCACAGATACGCAGTATTTT
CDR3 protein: CSALGPSTDTQYF

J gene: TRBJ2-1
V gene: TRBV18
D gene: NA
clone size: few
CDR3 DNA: TGTGCCAGCTCACCAACTAGGCCTAGCGCAGAGGGTGAGCAGTTCTTC
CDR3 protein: CASSPTRPSAEGEQFF